What follows are 10 T cell receptor beta chains derived from one specimen sequenced in a study of monozygotic twins with inflammatory bowel disease. TCRdb re-called the 5' RACE reads; every CDR3 protein appears as one record, without DNA. The sample's table shows just over 300,000 distinct CDR3 sequences. The sequenced sample consisted of blood. The receptor source for this set is a human donor with ulcerative colitis or Crohn's disease, or a healthy co-twin of an affected twin (not recorded which).

The chain combines TRBV7-2 with TRBJ2-2. The CDR3 is made up of 14 amino acids. The germline V gene encodes CDR1 SGHTA and CDR2 FQGNSA. The CDR3 here is CASSYITGSGELFF.

V and J are TRBV28 and TRBJ2-2; there is no DNA to check the TCRdb D call of TRBD1. Looked up from germline, CDR1 is MDHEN and CDR2 is SYDVKM. The CDR3 totals 14 residues. This chain's CDR3 is CASSSHPGDRELFF.

The chain uses TRBV6-2 or TRBV6-3 and TRBJ2-5; TCRdb's D gene call, TRBD1, goes unchecked for lack of DNA. This CDR3 contains 13 residues. Germline CDR1 reads MNHEY; CDR2 reads SVGEGT. This CDR3 is CASSLGVRGTQYF.

The chain has TRBV29-1 and TRBJ2-1; TCRdb picks TRBD1, but there is no DNA to check that call. The CDR3 length is 17 residues. CDR1 is SQVTM and CDR2 is ANQGSEA in the germline V gene. The CDR3 here is CSVAKPGTGELYNEQFF.

This sequence joins TRBV7-2 and TRBJ2-7. CDR3 length: 16 amino acids. Germline loops: CDR1 SGHTA, CDR2 FQGNSA. This CDR3 reads CASSLGIGGSTYEQYF.

The chain has TRBV4-3 and TRBJ2-1. CDR1 LGHNA and CDR2 YSLEER come from the germline V gene. The CDR3 has 14 residues. The CDR3 protein is CASSPTFGDNEQFF.

This rearrangement joins TRBV20-1 to TRBJ2-6. The CDR3 totals 15 residues. Germline assignment: CDR1 DFQATT and CDR2 SNEGSKA (reference sequence). CDR3 sequence: CSASLPLFGANVLTF.

The rearrangement links TRBV25-1 to TRBJ2-7; no DNA is available, so the TRBD1 call from TCRdb remains unchecked. CDR1 is MGHDK and CDR2 is SYGVNS in the germline V gene. The length of the CDR3 is 15 residues. CDR3 residues: CASSMSGLPRYEQYF.

The genes are TRBV5-1 and TRBJ1-5. This CDR3 comprises 13 residues. The germline gives CDR1 SGHRS, CDR2 YFSETQ. The CDR3 loop is CASSFIPNQPQHF.

The CDR3 spells CASRTSGRQVDTQYF. This chain joins TRBV6-1 and TRBJ2-3; as DNA is missing, the TRBD2 call by TCRdb cannot be tested. This CDR3 spans 15 amino acids. Germline V lookup: CDR1 MNHNS, CDR2 SASEGT.